The 21 T cell receptor beta chains below were found in one sample sequenced in a study of neurological immune-mediated disorders. TCRdb re-derived calls from the 5' RACE reads in MiXCR, one entry per CDR3 protein. The data hold tens of thousands of distinct CDR3 sequences, with about 5.8% observed a single time. Input material: CD4+ T cells from blood. Every receptor here comes from a woman aged 18-35 years with multiple sclerosis.

This clonotype has a count of ten or more. The genes are TRBV5-1 and TRBJ2-2; no clear D. Between the trimmed V and J ends, which lost 2 bases and 4 bases, there was a span of 15 bases. Germline CDR1 SGHRS, CDR2 YFSETQ. The CDR3 is 16 amino acids. In DNA form, the CDR3 reads TGCGCCAGCAGCTTAAAGTATAACTCCCCCACCGGGGAGCTGTTTTTT. Translating gives CASSLKYNSPTGELFF. Together with reference TRBV5-1 and TRBJ2-2, the CDR3 gives the full variable domain: KAGVTQTPRYLIKTRGQQVTLSCSPISGHRSVSWYQQTPGQGLQFLFEYFSETQRNKGNFPGRFSGRQFSNSRSEMNVSTLELGDSALYLCASSLKYNSPTGELFFGEGSRLTVL.

This clonotype occurred a few times. An end of the junction does not agree with germline; a read error may underlie this. This rearrangement joins TRBV7-7 to TRBJ2-2; 7 positions agree with TRBD2. Per germline, CDR1 SSHAT and CDR2 FNYEAQ (reference sequence). The CDR3 is 14 residues long. CDR3 protein: CASSPGGWTGELFF. CDR3 DNA: TGTGCTAGCAGCCCGGGGGGTTGGACCGGGGAGCTGTTTTTT.

V and J are TRBV19 and TRBJ1-5; D gene uncertain. This CDR3 contains 13 residues. The ends were cut back, 7 bases at V and 2 bases at J, with 9 bases in the middle. Germline CDR1 LNHDA, CDR2 SQIVND (reference sequence). Here the CDR3 DNA reads TGTGCCAGTACGGGGAGGGGCAATCAGCCCCAGCATTTT. Translation gives CASTGRGNQPQHF.

In this sample, this clonotype turned up many times. This chain's CDR3 is CASSLGTGVLGYTF. The CDR3 nucleotides read TGCGCCAGCAGCTTGGGGACAGGGGTTTTAGGCTACACCTTC. The chain links TRBV5-1 to TRBJ1-2, with 9 bases aligning to TRBD1. This CDR3 spans 14 amino acids. V dropped 0 bases and J dropped 8; count of bases not matched to a gene: 5. Germline CDR1 is SGHRS and CDR2 is YFSETQ.

The sample holds many counts of this clonotype. The rearrangement uses TRBV5-1 and TRBJ1-2, with 8 bases identical to TRBD1. Germline loops: CDR1 SGHRS, CDR2 YFSETQ. The ends lost 4 bases at V and 7 bases at J; junction bases unmatched: 12. The CDR3 totals 15 residues. The chain's CDR3 is CASSAGTGVGFGYTF. The CDR3 DNA sequence: TGCGCCAGCAGCGCCGGGACAGGAGTTGGGTTTGGCTACACCTTC.

This clonotype appeared many times. The genes are TRBV7-2 and TRBJ2-5, with D unresolved. Germline loops: CDR1 SGHTA, CDR2 FQGNSA. V gave up 7 bases and J gave up 5 bases, with 8 bases separating them. The CDR3 contains 11 residues. As DNA, the CDR3 is TGTGCCAGCAAGGTTCGCGAGACCCAGTACTTC. This gives the protein CASKVRETQYF.

The V gene is TRBV3-1, the J gene TRBJ2-3, with D tentatively TRBD1 (6 bases). Per germline, CDR1 LGHDT and CDR2 YNNKEL (reference sequence). The CDR3 sequence is 17 residues long. V dropped 2 bases and J dropped 1 base, with 16 bases sitting between them. CDR3 residues: CASSQYSTGFRTDTQYF. CDR3 bases: TGTGCCAGCAGCCAATACTCAACAGGGTTCCGCACAGATACGCAGTATTTT.

This clonotype was seen many times. The chain couples TRBV11-2 to TRBJ1-2, with D uncertain. This CDR3 region has 15 residues. From germline, CDR1 is SGHAT and CDR2 FQNNGV. V was pared by 1 base and J by 4 bases, with 13 bases between. The CDR3 DNA reads as TGTGCCAGCAGCTTAGTCAGGCAGGCCGGCTATGGCTACACCTTC. As protein: CASSLVRQAGYGYTF.

This clonotype was counted at least ten times. The chain employs TRBV10-3 and TRBJ2-2, with 12 nucleotides matching TRBD1. There are 16 residues in the CDR3. The V gene end was trimmed by 6 bases and the J gene end by 5 bases; junction bases not matched to a gene: 7. Germline CDR1 ENHRY, CDR2 SYGVKD. CDR3 coding DNA: TGTGCCATCAGCGACGGGACAGGGGGCGCAACCGGGGAGCTGTTTTTT. Its translation is CAISDGTGGATGELFF.

This clonotype was found many times. The chain joins TRBV27 to TRBJ2-3; 7 bases are shared with TRBD2. Trimming took 5 bases from V and 2 from J; bases not matched to a gene: 4. Germline loops: CDR1 MNHEY, CDR2 SMNVEV (reference sequence). The CDR3 is 14 amino acids. CDR3 protein: CASSVRGSTDTQYF. The CDR3 nucleotides are TGTGCCAGCAGTGTGCGGGGGTCCACAGATACGCAGTATTTT.

The CDR3 bases are TGTGCCAGCAGCTTAGGAGGGTGGCGCACAGATACGCAGTATTTT. Protein product: CASSLGGWRTDTQYF. The J gene is TRBJ2-3, the V gene TRBV7-8, with D possibly TRBD2 on 5 matching bases. Trimming took 1 base from V and 1 from J, leaving 9 bases between them. The CDR3 has 15 residues. CDR1 is SGHVS, CDR2 FQNEAQ, per germline.

In this sample, this clonotype turned up many times. The gene calls are TRBV5-1 and TRBJ2-1, with D possibly matching TRBD1 (6 bases). The CDR3 totals 16 residues. CDR1 is SGHRS, CDR2 YFSETQ, per germline. V was pared by 4 bases and J by 4 bases, with 18 bases between. The CDR3 loop is CASSPQTGPNYNEQFF. In DNA, the CDR3 is TGCGCCAGCAGCCCCCAGACAGGCCCTAATTACAATGAGCAGTTCTTC.

The table lists this clonotype with many counts. The V gene is TRBV21-1, the J gene TRBJ1-2. TRBV21-1 is termed a pseudogene. This CDR3 is 12 amino acids long. The CDR3 spells CASISGNYGYTF. For the CDR3, the DNA is TGTGCCAGCATAAGTGGAAACTATGGCTACACCTTC.

This clonotype has only a few counts. CDR3 residues: CASSVEPGHTYTGELFF. CDR3 in DNA: TGTGCCAGTAGTGTTGAACCGGGACATACCTACACCGGGGAGCTGTTTTTT. The chain joins TRBV19 to TRBJ2-2, with a weak D call TRBD1 (6 bases). The CDR3 extends over 17 amino acids. Germline assignment: CDR1 LNHDA and CDR2 SQIVND (reference sequence). Trimming took off 5 bases at V and 3 bases at J, with 19 bases between the two ends.

This clonotype was detected many times. The chain couples TRBV28 to TRBJ2-2; 9 bases align to TRBD1. The V segment lost 6 bases and the J segment 7 bases; nucleotides outside the gene matches: 9. Germline lookup yields CDR1 MDHEN and CDR2 SYDVKM. The CDR3 loop spans 15 amino acids. CDR3 in DNA: TGTGCCAGCAGAGTGGACAGGGGAAGGATCGGGGAGCTGTTTTTT. This gives the protein CASRVDRGRIGELFF.

This clonotype has at least ten counts. This rearrangement joins TRBV12-3 or TRBV12-4 to TRBJ1-1, with D maybe TRBD1 (5 bases). Trimming cost V 5 bases and J 5 bases, with 18 bases left between them. This CDR3 is 15 amino acids long. Here the CDR3 DNA reads TGTGCCAGCAGTCCTAGGGTTCAGGGTGCGACTGAAGCTTTCTTT. This sequence encodes CASSPRVQGATEAFF.

This clonotype has at least ten counts. This sequence joins TRBV20-1 and TRBJ2-5; 9 bases match TRBD2. The germline V gene has CDR1 DFQATT and CDR2 SNEGSKA (reference sequence). Unmatched junction bases numbered 3, after V lost 2 bases and J lost 2 bases. This CDR3 region has 14 residues. The DNA of the CDR3 is TGCAGTGCTAGACTAGCGGGAAAACAAGAGACCCAGTACTTC. This translates into CSARLAGKQETQYF.

This clonotype was found many times. The chain joins TRBV7-3 to TRBJ2-6; D uncertain. CDR1 and CDR2 (germline): SGHTA, FQGTGA. Trimming left V 5 bases short and J 1 base short, with 9 bases between. CDR3 length: 15 amino acids. The CDR3 DNA follows: TGTGCCAGCAGCAATCGGATGTCTGGGGCCAACGTCCTGACTTTC. Translating it yields CASSNRMSGANVLTF. The full variable domain, its missing parts supplied by reference TRBV7-3 and TRBJ2-6, is GAGVSQTPSNKVTEKGKYVELRCDPISGHTALYWYRQSLGQGPEFLIYFQGTGAADDSGLPNDRFFAVRPEGSVSTLKIQRTERGDSAVYLCASSNRMSGANVLTFGAGSRLTVL.

This clonotype has a count of ten or more. The gene calls are TRBV7-2 and TRBJ2-3; D ambiguous. The CDR3 is 13 residues long. V lost 4 bases, J lost 11 bases, and 16 bases lay in between. Germline V CDR1 and CDR2: SGHTA, FQGNSA. CDR3 sequence (DNA): TGTGCCAGCAGCTCGCGGACCGTCGGTTGGCAGTATTTT. Translated: CASSSRTVGWQYF.

Many counts were recorded for this clonotype. An end of the junction does not agree with germline; a read error may underlie this. The gene calls are TRBV6-5 and TRBJ2-7; TRBD1 matches at 7 bases. CDR1 and CDR2 (germline): MNHEY, SVGAGI. The CDR3 length is 13 residues. The CDR3 sequence: CASSRDSSDILHF. CDR3 DNA: TGTGCCAGCAGTCGGGACAGCTCCGACATCCTCCATTTC.

This clonotype has a handful of counts. The chain uses TRBV3-1 and TRBJ2-1; D gene unclear. Germline-derived CDR1 and CDR2 are LGHDT and YNNKEL (reference sequence). The germline V and J ends were trimmed by 1 base and 9 bases, with 10 bases remaining between them. The CDR3 consists of 13 residues. CDR3 amino acids: CASSQVAPSEQFF. For the CDR3, the DNA is TGTGCCAGCAGCCAAGTTGCGCCAAGTGAGCAGTTCTTC.